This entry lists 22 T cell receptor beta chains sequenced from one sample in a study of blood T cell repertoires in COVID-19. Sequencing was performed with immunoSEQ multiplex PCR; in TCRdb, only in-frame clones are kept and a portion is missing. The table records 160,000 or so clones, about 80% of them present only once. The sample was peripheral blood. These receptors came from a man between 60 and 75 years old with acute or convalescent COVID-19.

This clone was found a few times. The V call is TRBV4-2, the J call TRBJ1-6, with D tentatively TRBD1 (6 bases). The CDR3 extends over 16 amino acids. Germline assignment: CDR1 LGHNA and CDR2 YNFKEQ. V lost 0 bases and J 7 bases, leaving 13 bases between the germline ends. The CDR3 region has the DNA TGTGCCAGCAGCCAAGAGGTACAAACAGGGAATTCACCCCTCCACTTT. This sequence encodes CASSQEVQTGNSPLHF.

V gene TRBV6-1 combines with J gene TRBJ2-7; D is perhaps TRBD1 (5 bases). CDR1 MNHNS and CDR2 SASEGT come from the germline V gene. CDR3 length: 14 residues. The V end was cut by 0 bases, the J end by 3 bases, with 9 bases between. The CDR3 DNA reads TGTGCCAGCAGTGAAGCTCGACAGATCTACGAGCAGTACTTC. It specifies CASSEARQIYEQYF.

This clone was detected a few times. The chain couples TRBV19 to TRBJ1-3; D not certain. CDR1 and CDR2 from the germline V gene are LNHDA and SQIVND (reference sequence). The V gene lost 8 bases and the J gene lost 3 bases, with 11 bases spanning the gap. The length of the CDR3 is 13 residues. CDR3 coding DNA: TGTGCCAGTCCCTCAGCGGGTGGAAACACCATATATTTT. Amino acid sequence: CASPSAGGNTIYF.

CDR3 in amino acids: CASTPTGNNSPLHF. CDR3 sequence (DNA): TGTGCCAGCACCCCGACAGGGAATAATTCACCCCTCCACTTT. The chain is built from TRBV9 and TRBJ1-6; 7 bases align to TRBD1. The germline CDR1 and CDR2 sequences are SGDLS and YYNGEE. The CDR3 is 14 residues long. V lost 6 bases to trimming and J lost 5 bases; unmatched junction nucleotides: 5.

The CDR3 loop reads CAWIYRAGGYGYTF. CDR3 DNA sequence: TGTGCCTGGATCTATAGGGCAGGGGGCTATGGCTACACCTTC. The chain has TRBV30 and TRBJ1-2, with 7 positions matching TRBD1. With V trimmed by 4 bases and J by 4 bases, 9 bases remained unmatched. In germline, CDR1 is GTSNPN, CDR2 SVGIG (reference sequence). This CDR3 comprises 14 residues.

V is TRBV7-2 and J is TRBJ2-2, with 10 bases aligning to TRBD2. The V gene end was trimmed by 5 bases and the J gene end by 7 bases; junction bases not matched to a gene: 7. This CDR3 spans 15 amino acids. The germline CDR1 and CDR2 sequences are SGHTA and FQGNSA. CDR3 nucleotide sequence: TGTGCCAGCAGCCACCGCGAGCGGGGGGGCGGGGAGCTGTTTTTT. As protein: CASSHRERGGGELFF. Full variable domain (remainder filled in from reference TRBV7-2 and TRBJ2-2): GAGVSQSPSNKVTEKGKDVELRCDPISGHTALYWYRQSLGQGLEFLIYFQGNSAPDKSGLPSDRFSAERTGGSVSTLTIQRTQQEDSAVYLCASSHRERGGGELFFGEGSRLTVL.

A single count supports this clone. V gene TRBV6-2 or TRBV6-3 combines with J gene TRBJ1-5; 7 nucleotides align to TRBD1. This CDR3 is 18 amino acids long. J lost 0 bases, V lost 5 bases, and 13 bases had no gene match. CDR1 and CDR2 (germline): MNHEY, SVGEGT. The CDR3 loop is CASSAYRQGDPSNQPQHF. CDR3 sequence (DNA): TGTGCCAGCAGTGCATACCGGCAGGGGGATCCTAGCAATCAGCCCCAGCATTTT.

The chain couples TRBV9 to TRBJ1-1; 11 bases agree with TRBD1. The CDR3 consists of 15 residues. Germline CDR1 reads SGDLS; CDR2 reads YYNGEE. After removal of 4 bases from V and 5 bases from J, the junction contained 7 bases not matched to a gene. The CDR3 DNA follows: TGTGCCAGCAGCACCTCCGGGACAGGGGGAACTGAAGCTTTCTTT. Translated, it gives CASSTSGTGGTEAFF.

CDR3 loop: CATSDRDTTTSPLHF. The CDR3 coding sequence is TGTGCCACCAGCGACCGGGACACCACGACTTCACCCCTCCACTTT. The V call is TRBV6-5, the J call TRBJ1-6; D possibly corresponds to TRBD1 (6 bases). With 10 bases removed from V and 9 bases from J, the gap between germline ends came to 22 bases. The CDR3 runs to 15 residues. Per the germline V gene, CDR1 is MNHEY and CDR2 is SVGAGI.

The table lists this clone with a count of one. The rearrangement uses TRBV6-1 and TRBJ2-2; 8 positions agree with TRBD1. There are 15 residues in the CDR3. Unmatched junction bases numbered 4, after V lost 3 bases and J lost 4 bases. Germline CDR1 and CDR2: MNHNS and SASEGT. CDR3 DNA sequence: TGTGCCAGCAGTGATGGACAGGGTATCACCGGGGAGCTGTTTTTT. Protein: CASSDGQGITGELFF.

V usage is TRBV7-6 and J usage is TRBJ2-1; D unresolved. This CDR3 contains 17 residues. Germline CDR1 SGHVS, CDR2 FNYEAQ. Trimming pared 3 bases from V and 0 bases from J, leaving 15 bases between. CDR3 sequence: CASSLVLTTSSYNEQFF. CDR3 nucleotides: TGTGCCAGCAGCTTGGTTCTGACGACAAGCTCCTACAATGAGCAGTTCTTC. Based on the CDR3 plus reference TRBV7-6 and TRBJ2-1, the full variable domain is GAGVSQSPRYKVTKRGQDVALRCDPISGHVSLYWYRQALGQGPEFLTYFNYEAQQDKSGLPNDRFSAERPEGSISTLTIQRTEQRDSAMYRCASSLVLTTSSYNEQFFGPGTRLTVL.

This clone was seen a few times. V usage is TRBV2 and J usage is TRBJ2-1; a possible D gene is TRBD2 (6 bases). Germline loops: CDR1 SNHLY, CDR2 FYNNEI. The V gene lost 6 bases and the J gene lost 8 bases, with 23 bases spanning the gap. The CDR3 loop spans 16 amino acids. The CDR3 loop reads CASRQDSGALVDEQFF. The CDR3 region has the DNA TGTGCCAGCAGACAGGATAGCGGAGCCTTGGTCGATGAGCAGTTCTTC.

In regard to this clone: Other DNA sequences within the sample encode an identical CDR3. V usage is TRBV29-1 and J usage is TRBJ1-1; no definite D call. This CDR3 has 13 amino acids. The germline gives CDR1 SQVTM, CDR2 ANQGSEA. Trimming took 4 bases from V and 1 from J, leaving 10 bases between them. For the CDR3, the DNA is TGCAGCGTTGGTGACACCTGGAACACTGAAGCTTTCTTT. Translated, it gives CSVGDTWNTEAFF.

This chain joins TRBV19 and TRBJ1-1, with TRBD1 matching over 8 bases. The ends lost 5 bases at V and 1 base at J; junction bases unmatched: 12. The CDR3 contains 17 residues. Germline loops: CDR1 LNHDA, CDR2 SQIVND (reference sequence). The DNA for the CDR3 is TGTGCCAGTAGTGCGGCCGGGACAGGCCCTAAGAACACTGAAGCTTTCTTT. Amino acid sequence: CASSAAGTGPKNTEAFF.

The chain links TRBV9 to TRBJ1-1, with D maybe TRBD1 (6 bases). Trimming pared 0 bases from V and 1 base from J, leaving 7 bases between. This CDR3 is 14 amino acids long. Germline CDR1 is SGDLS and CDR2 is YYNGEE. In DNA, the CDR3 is TGTGCCAGCAGCGTAGGGACAGAGAACACTGAAGCTTTCTTT. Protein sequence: CASSVGTENTEAFF.

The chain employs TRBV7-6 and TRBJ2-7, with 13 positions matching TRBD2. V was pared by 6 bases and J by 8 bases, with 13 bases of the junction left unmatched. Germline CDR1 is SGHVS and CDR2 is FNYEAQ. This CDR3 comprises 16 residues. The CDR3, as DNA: TGTGCCAGCAGTCCCGATACTAGCGGGGGGGGTATTCAGCAGTACTTC. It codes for CASSPDTSGGGIQQYF.

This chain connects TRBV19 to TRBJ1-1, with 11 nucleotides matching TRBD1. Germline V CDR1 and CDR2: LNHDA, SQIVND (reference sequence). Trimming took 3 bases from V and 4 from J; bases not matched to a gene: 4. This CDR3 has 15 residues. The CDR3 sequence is CASSMGGTGGTEAFF. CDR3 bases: TGTGCCAGTAGTATGGGAGGGACAGGGGGCACTGAAGCTTTCTTT. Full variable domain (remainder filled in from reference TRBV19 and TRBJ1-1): DGGITQSPKYLFRKEGQNVTLSCEQNLNHDAMYWYRQDPGQGLRLIYYSQIVNDFQKGDIAEGYSVSREKKESFPLTVTSAQKNPTAFYLCASSMGGTGGTEAFFGQGTRLTVV.

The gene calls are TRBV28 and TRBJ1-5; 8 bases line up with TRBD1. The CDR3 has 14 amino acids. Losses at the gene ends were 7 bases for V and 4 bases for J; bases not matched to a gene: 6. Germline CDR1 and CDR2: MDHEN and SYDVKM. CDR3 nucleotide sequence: TGTGCCAGCAACCCGGGACAGGCAAATCAGCCCCAGCATTTT. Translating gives CASNPGQANQPQHF.

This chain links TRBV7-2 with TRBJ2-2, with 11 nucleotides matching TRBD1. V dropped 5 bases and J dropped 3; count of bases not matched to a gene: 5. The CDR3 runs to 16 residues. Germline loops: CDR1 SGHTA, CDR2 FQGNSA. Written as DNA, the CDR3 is TGTGCCAGCAGCCCGGACAGGGGGCGGGACACCGGGGAGCTGTTTTTT. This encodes CASSPDRGRDTGELFF.

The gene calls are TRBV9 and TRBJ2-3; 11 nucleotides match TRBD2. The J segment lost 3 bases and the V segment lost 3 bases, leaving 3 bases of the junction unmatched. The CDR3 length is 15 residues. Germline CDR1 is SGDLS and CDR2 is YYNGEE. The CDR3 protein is CASSGGLAGTDTQYF. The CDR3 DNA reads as TGTGCCAGCAGCGGTGGACTAGCGGGTACAGATACGCAGTATTTT.

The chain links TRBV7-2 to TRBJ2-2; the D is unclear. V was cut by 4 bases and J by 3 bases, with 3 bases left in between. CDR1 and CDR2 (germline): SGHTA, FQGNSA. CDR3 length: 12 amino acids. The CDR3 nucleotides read TGTGCCAGCAGCTCCGACACCGGGGAGCTGTTTTTT. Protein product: CASSSDTGELFF.

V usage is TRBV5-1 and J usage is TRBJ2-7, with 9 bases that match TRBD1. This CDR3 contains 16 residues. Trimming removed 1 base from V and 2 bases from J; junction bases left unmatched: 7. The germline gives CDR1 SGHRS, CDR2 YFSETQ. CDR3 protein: CASSLQGQGRTYEQYF. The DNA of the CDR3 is TGCGCCAGCAGCTTGCAGGGACAGGGAAGGACCTACGAGCAGTACTTC.